Shown below are 25 T cell receptor beta chains from a single sample sequenced in a study of tumor and adjacent non-tumor tissue in lung cancer. No cell sorting was done before RNA was extracted from the tissue. Three rounds of nested PCR, following a modified ARM-PCR protocol, produced the TCRbeta library. TCRdb passed the multiplex PCR reads through MiXCR, listing each CDR3 protein once. The sample lists 120,000 or so distinct CDR3 sequences; 66% were seen once. The sample taken for sequencing was lung tumor tissue. The receptors were gathered from a man in his thirties or forties with non-small cell lung cancer.

Regarding this clonotype: A much more abundant neighbour one base away suggests this may be a read error. This chain joins TRBV4-1 and TRBJ2-7; 9 bases align to TRBD2. CDR1 MGHRA and CDR2 YSYEKL come from the germline V gene. This CDR3 spans 15 amino acids. The CDR3 region has the DNA TGCGCCAACAGCCCCGGGACTAGCCTCGGCTACGAGCAGTACTTC. Its translation: CANSPGTSLGYEQYF.

As for this clonotype: A single base separates this from a much larger clone, so it may be a read error. J is TRBJ2-2 and V is TRBV4-1; a possible D gene is TRBD2 (5 bases). CDR1 is MGHRA, CDR2 YSYEKL, per germline. The CDR3 runs 12 residues. CDR3 residues: CASSLDTGKLFF. CDR3 in DNA: TGCGCCAGCAGCCTAGACACCGGGAAGCTGTTTTTT.

As regards this clonotype: A much bigger clone sits one base away, suggesting this may be a read error. The chain employs TRBV4-2 and TRBJ1-3; D ambiguous. CDR3 size: 15 residues. Germline V gene sequence: CDR1 LGHNA, CDR2 YNFKEQ. In DNA form, the CDR3 reads TGTACCAGCAGCCAAGACCTCAGCTCTGGAAACACCATATATTTT. Protein sequence: CTSSQDLSSGNTIYF.

A word on this clonotype: One end of the junction varies from germline; a read error may be responsible. The V call is TRBV12-3 or TRBV12-4, the J call TRBJ1-2, with D tentatively TRBD1 (5 bases). This CDR3 is 11 amino acids long. The DNA for the CDR3 is TGTACCAGCAGTATAGGGACTGTCTACACCTTC. Translation gives CTSSIGTVYTF.

To note about this clonotype: A junction end diverges from the germline sequence, so it may reflect a read error. This chain uses TRBV6-6 with TRBJ2-3, with D perhaps matching TRBD1 (6 bases). This CDR3 region has 16 residues. Germline V lookup: CDR1 MNHNY, CDR2 SVGAGI (reference sequence). CDR3 amino acids: CARSYRQGRGTDTQYF. CDR3 nucleotide sequence: TGTGCCAGAAGTTACCGGCAGGGTAGGGGGACAGATACGCAGTATTTT.

The sample holds many counts of this clonotype. V usage is TRBV12-3 or TRBV12-4 and J usage is TRBJ2-7, with 7 bases fitting TRBD1. The length of the CDR3 is 12 residues. V trimming: 9 bases; J trimming: 7 bases; junction bases outside the gene matches: 9. The CDR3 sequence is CASCTGDREQYF. CDR3 nucleotide sequence: TGTGCCAGTTGTACAGGGGATCGGGAGCAGTACTTC.

The chain uses TRBV6-5 and TRBJ2-5; 9 positions agree with TRBD2. With 6 bases clipped from V and 3 bases from J, the junction kept 8 bases outside the gene matches. CDR3 size: 15 residues. Germline CDR1 is MNHEY and CDR2 is SVGAGI. The CDR3 protein is CASRVAGEGKETQYF. Written as DNA, the CDR3 is TGTGCCAGCAGAGTAGCGGGAGAAGGGAAAGAGACCCAGTACTTC.

As for this clonotype: The CDR3 ends on some other residue instead of the conserved phenylalanine or tryptophan, so this is likely a read error. The rearrangement joins TRBV12-3 or TRBV12-4 to TRBJ1-5, with a tentative D call TRBD1 (5 bases). The CDR3 has 14 residues. The CDR3 region is CTSSLGGVGQPQHL. CDR3 nucleotide sequence: TGTACCAGCAGTTTGGGAGGGGTCGGTCAGCCCCAGCATTTA.

On this clonotype itself: Germline and junction disagree at one end, which may indicate a read error. V usage is TRBV6-6 and J usage is TRBJ2-7; 11 nucleotides align to TRBD2. Germline loops: CDR1 MNHNY, CDR2 SVGAGI (reference sequence). CDR3 length: 14 amino acids. In DNA form, the CDR3 reads TGTGCCGGCAGATCCACTAGCGGGGGTTACGAGCAGTACTTC. It specifies CAGRSTSGGYEQYF.

In the case of this clonotype: The CDR3 end shows no conserved phenylalanine or tryptophan, and so a read error is likely. The chain links TRBV5-1 to TRBJ2-3, with 7 bases matching TRBD1. CDR1 and CDR2 from the germline V gene are SGHRS and YFSETQ. This CDR3 region has 14 residues. CDR3 in amino acids: CANSRGQGTDTQYS. The CDR3 region has the DNA TGCGCCAACAGCCGAGGACAGGGCACAGATACGCAGTATTCT.

About this clonotype itself: A much larger clone sits a single nucleotide away, making a read error possible. The chain employs TRBV20-1 and TRBJ2-7, with D possibly being TRBD1 (5 bases). The CDR3 is 12 amino acids. Germline lookup yields CDR1 DFQATT and CDR2 SNEGSKA (reference sequence). With 4 bases removed from V and 10 bases from J, the gap between germline ends came to 17 bases. CDR3 loop: CSATPTGWDQYF. CDR3 sequence (DNA): TGCAGTGCTACCCCCACAGGTTGGGATCAGTACTTC.

This clonotype was counted once. A much larger clone differs from this one at a single base, so this may be a read error. V gene TRBV5-4 combines with J gene TRBJ1-5; 12 bases align to TRBD1. The CDR3 consists of 15 residues. With 3 bases clipped from V and 8 bases from J, the junction kept 6 bases outside the gene matches. Germline loops: CDR1 SGHNT, CDR2 YYREEE (reference sequence). The CDR3 DNA reads as TGTGCCAGCAGCTCCGGGACAGGGGGCGCGAAGCCCCAGCATTTT. Protein sequence: CASSSGTGGAKPQHF.

This clonotype was picked up many times. The gene calls are TRBV12-3 or TRBV12-4 and TRBJ2-3; no clear D. CDR3 size: 15 residues. Trimming pared 3 bases from V and 0 bases from J, leaving 10 bases between. In DNA form, the CDR3 reads TGTGCCAGCAGTTTTCACAGCGCCAGCACAGATACGCAGTATTTT. Protein product: CASSFHSASTDTQYF.

This clonotype was seen at least ten times. The chain has TRBV20-1 and TRBJ2-1; possible D gene TRBD2, 6 bases. V lost 5 bases, J lost 9 bases, and 17 bases lay in between. Germline V CDR1 and CDR2: DFQATT, SNEGSKA (reference sequence). The CDR3 has 13 residues. In DNA form, the CDR3 reads TGCAGTGCTCGCGGGACTCTCGCGCCTGAGCAGTTCTTC. It specifies CSARGTLAPEQFF.

With respect to this clonotype: A much larger clone lies one base from this, so it may be a read error. This chain joins TRBV29-1 and TRBJ2-2; D is unresolved. The CDR3 is 11 residues long. CDR1 SQVTM and CDR2 ANQGSEA come from the germline V gene. CDR3 region: CNVRDTGELFF. CDR3 bases: TGCAACGTACGGGACACCGGGGAGCTGTTTTTT.

The V gene is TRBV28, the J gene TRBJ1-2; D gene unclear. Germline-derived CDR1 and CDR2 are MDHEN and SYDVKM. Trimming left V 2 bases short and J 6 bases short, with 7 bases between. The CDR3 has 12 residues. DNA for the CDR3: TGTGCCAGCAGTTTACAACAGCATGGCTACACCTTC. It specifies CASSLQQHGYTF.

This clonotype was detected many times. The V gene is TRBV10-3, the J gene TRBJ1-2; D unclear. From germline, CDR1 is ENHRY and CDR2 SYGVKD. This CDR3 contains 14 residues. The V end was cut by 3 bases, the J end by 0 bases, with 8 bases between. In DNA, the CDR3 is TGTGCCATCAGTGACAAGGGCTCTAACTATGGCTACACCTTC. It translates to CAISDKGSNYGYTF.

In this sample, this clonotype turned up many times. The chain combines TRBV7-8 with TRBJ2-7; tentative D call: TRBD2 (6 bases). V was pared by 1 base and J by 11 bases, with 15 bases between. CDR1 SGHVS and CDR2 FQNEAQ come from the germline V gene. The CDR3 runs to 13 residues. In nucleotides, the CDR3 is TGTGCCAGCAGCTTAGGTCCTAGCGACGTGGAGTACTTC. Translation: CASSLGPSDVEYF.

The sample holds one count of this clonotype. The chain employs TRBV7-9 and TRBJ2-3, with 13 nucleotides matching TRBD2. The germline V gene has CDR1 SEHNR and CDR2 FQNEAQ (reference sequence). The CDR3 spans 18 residues. Trimming took 1 base from V and 2 from J; bases not matched to a gene: 6. The CDR3 sequence is CASSLVGLAGASTDTQYF. The CDR3 DNA sequence: TGTGCCAGCAGCTTAGTCGGACTAGCGGGGGCCTCCACAGATACGCAGTATTTT.

This clonotype is a singleton in its sample. The chain combines TRBV6-6 with TRBJ1-5; D gene unclear. Trimming pared 9 bases from V and 0 bases from J, leaving 12 bases between. CDR1 and CDR2 (germline): MNHNY, SVGAGI (reference sequence). This CDR3 region has 14 residues. The CDR3 loop reads CASSSGDSNQPQHF. In DNA form, the CDR3 reads TGTGCCAGTAGCAGTGGCGATAGCAATCAGCCCCAGCATTTT.

This clonotype was counted many times. V is TRBV6-1 and J is TRBJ1-2; the D is unclear. CDR1 is MNHNS and CDR2 is SASEGT in the germline V gene. V gave up 3 bases and J gave up 7 bases, with 15 bases separating them. There are 14 residues in the CDR3. The CDR3 protein is CASSDLQGMAGYTF. CDR3 in DNA: TGTGCCAGCAGTGATCTCCAAGGGATGGCTGGCTACACCTTC.

On this clonotype: It may be a read error: a sequence one base away is much more abundant. A read error is likely, as this CDR3 ends without the conserved phenylalanine or tryptophan. The chain employs TRBV10-2 and TRBJ2-7, with 7 bases that match TRBD2. Germline V CDR1 and CDR2: WSHSY, SAAADI. V dropped 8 bases and J dropped 3; count of bases not matched to a gene: 10. The CDR3 totals 14 residues. DNA for the CDR3: TGCGCCAGCCAAACTACTAGCGAGATCTACGAGCAGTACCTC. Its translation: CASQTTSEIYEQYL.

On this clonotype: A much bigger clone sits one base away, suggesting this may be a read error. This chain joins TRBV12-3 or TRBV12-4 and TRBJ2-3; D is perhaps TRBD2 (6 bases). The CDR3 has 17 residues. V dropped 4 bases and J dropped 2 bases, with 19 bases sitting between them. CDR3 in amino acids: CASSSPGRGAFTDTQYF. The CDR3 coding sequence is TGTGCCAGCAGTTCTCCCGGGAGAGGGGCCTTCACAGATACGCAGTATTTT.

The chain joins TRBV20-1 to TRBJ2-3; 7 nucleotides line up with TRBD2. Germline CDR1 DFQATT, CDR2 SNEGSKA (reference sequence). Trimming cost V 8 bases and J 3 bases; bases outside gene matches: 14. CDR3 length: 15 residues. The DNA of the CDR3 is TGCAGTACTACAAGACTAGTGGGGGGGACAGATACGCAGTATTTT. Translating gives CSTTRLVGGTDTQYF.

Regarding this clonotype: A much larger clone lies a single base off, so this may be a read error. The conserved phenylalanine or tryptophan normally closing the CDR3 is absent here, so this likely arose from a read error. V gene TRBV6-2 or TRBV6-3 combines with J gene TRBJ2-3; no clear D gene. The CDR3 runs 14 residues. V was trimmed by 10 bases and J by 2 bases, leaving 16 bases between them. Germline CDR1 MNHEY, CDR2 SVGEGT. The CDR3 region is CATQPRWNTDTQYL. The CDR3 DNA reads TGTGCCACCCAACCCAGGTGGAACACAGATACGCAGTATCTT.